The source of this T cell receptor beta chain is a study of CD8 T cells in ankylosing spondylitis. This clonotype was counted a few times. Its specificity is unknown. The trim removed 4 bases at V and 3 bases at J, leaving 6 bases unmatched. Looked up from germline, CDR1 is SGHTA and CDR2 is FQGNSA. This CDR3 has 17 residues. Points from the study as a whole: Blood of patients with ankylosing spondylitis appeared to be characterized by a TCR beta motif of several highly homologous variants.

TCRdb used MiXCR to reprocess the 5' RACE reads, holding one entry per CDR3 protein. This sample has 400,000 or so distinct CDR3 sequences; roughly a quarter occur once, and the top ten carry 0.89%. The sequenced sample was blood, either unsorted or a sorted T cell fraction (not recorded which). The receptor was derived from a male donor with ankylosing spondylitis. V and J are TRBV7-2 and TRBJ2-1; 13 nucleotides line up with TRBD2. The CDR3, as DNA: TGTGCCAGCAGCTCGTGGACTAGCGGGAGTGGCTACAATGAGCAGTTCTTC. Amino acids: CASSSWTSGSGYNEQFF.